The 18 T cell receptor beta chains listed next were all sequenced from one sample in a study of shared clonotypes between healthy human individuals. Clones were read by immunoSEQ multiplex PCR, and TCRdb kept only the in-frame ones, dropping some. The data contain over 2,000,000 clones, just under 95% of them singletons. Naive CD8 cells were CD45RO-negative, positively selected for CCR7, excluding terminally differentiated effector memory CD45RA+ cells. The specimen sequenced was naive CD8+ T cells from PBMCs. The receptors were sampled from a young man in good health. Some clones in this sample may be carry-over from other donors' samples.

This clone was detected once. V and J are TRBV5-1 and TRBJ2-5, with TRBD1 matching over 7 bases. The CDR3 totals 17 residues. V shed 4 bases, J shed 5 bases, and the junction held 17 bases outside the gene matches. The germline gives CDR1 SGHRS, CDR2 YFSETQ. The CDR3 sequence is CASSERIGTGVWETQYF. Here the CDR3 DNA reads TGCGCCAGCAGCGAGCGAATTGGAACAGGGGTTTGGGAGACCCAGTACTTC.

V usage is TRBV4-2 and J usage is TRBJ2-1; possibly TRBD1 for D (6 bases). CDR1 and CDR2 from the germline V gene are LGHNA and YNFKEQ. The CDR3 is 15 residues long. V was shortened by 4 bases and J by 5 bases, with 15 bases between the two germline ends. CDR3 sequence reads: CASSPPRTANNEQFF. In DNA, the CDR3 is TGTGCCAGCAGCCCCCCTAGGACAGCTAACAATGAGCAGTTCTTC.

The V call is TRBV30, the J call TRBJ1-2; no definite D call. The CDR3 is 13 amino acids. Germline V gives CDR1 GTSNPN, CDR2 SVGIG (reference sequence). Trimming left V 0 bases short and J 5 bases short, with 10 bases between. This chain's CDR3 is CAWSVLQSYGYTF. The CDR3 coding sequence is TGTGCCTGGAGTGTACTACAGAGTTATGGCTACACCTTC.

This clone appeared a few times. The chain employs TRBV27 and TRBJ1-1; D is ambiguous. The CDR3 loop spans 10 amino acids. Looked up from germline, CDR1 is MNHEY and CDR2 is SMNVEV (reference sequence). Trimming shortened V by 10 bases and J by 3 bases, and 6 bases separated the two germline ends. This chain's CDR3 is CATGDTEAFF. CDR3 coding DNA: TGTGCCACCGGAGACACTGAAGCTTTCTTT.

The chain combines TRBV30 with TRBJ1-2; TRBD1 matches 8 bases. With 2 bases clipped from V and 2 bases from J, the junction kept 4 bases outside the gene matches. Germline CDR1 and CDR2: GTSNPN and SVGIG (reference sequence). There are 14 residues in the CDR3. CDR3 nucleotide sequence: TGTGCCTGGAGTCCAGGGGGCGGCAACTATGGCTACACCTTC. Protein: CAWSPGGGNYGYTF.

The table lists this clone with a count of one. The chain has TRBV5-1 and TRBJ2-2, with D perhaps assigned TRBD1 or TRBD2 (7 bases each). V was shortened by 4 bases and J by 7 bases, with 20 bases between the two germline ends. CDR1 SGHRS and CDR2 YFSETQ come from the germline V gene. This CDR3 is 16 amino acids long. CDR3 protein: CASSPRGGGEGGELFF. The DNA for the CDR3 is TGCGCCAGCAGCCCCAGGGGGGGCGGTGAAGGCGGGGAGCTGTTTTTT. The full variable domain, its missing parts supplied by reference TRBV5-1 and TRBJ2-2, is KAGVTQTPRYLIKTRGQQVTLSCSPISGHRSVSWYQQTPGQGLQFLFEYFSETQRNKGNFPGRFSGRQFSNSRSEMNVSTLELGDSALYLCASSPRGGGEGGELFFGEGSRLTVL.

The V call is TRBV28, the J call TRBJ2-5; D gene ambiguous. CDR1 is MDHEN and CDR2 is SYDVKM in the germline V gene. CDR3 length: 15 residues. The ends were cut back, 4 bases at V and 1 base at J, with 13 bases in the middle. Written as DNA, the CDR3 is TGTGCCAGCAGTTCGTGGGCACTCGTCCAAGAGACCCAGTACTTC. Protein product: CASSSWALVQETQYF. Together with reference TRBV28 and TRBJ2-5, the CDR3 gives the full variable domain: DVKVTQSSRYLVKRTGEKVFLECVQDMDHENMFWYRQDPGLGLRLIYFSYDVKMKEKGDIPEGYSVSREKKERFSLILESASTNQTSMYLCASSSWALVQETQYFGPGTRLLVL.

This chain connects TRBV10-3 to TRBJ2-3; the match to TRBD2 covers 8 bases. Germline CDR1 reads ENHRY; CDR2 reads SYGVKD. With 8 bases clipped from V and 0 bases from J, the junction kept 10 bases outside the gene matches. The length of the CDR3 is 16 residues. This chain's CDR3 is CAIREGGVTSTDTQYF. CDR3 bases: TGTGCCATCCGGGAGGGCGGGGTAACTAGCACAGATACGCAGTATTTT.

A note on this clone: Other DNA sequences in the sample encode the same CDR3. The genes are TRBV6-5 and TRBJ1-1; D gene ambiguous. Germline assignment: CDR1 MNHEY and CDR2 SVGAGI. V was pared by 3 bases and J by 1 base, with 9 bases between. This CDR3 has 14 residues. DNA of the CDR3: TGTGCCAGCAGTTATAGGACTTCGAACACTGAAGCTTTCTTT. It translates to CASSYRTSNTEAFF.

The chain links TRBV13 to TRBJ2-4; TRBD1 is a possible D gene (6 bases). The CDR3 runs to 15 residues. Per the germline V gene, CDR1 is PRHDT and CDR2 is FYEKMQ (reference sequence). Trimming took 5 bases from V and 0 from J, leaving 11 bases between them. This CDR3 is CASSPTGLAKNIQYF. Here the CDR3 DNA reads TGTGCCAGCAGCCCCACAGGGTTAGCCAAAAACATTCAGTACTTC.

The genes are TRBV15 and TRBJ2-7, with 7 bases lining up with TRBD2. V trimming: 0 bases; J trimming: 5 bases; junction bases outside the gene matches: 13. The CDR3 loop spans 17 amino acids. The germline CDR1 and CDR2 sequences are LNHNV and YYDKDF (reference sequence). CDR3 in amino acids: CATSRDRRGRGRDEQYF. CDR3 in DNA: TGTGCCACCAGCAGAGATCGTCGCGGGAGAGGGAGGGACGAGCAGTACTTC. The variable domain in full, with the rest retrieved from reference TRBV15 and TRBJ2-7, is DAMVIQNPRYQVTQFGKPVTLSCSQTLNHNVMYWYQQKSSQAPKLLFHYYDKDFNNEADTPDNFQSRRPNTSFCFLDIRSPGLGDTAMYLCATSRDRRGRGRDEQYFGPGTRLTVT.

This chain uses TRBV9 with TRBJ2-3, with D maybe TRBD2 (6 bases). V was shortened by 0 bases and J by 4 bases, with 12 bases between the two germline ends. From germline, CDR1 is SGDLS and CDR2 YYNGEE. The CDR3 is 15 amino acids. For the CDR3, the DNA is TGTGCCAGCAGCGTAGGCGGGATCCCCCCAGATACGCAGTATTTT. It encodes CASSVGGIPPDTQYF.

The CDR3 DNA sequence: TGTGCCAGTAGTATATCCTTACTCGTAGGGACTGAGCAGTTCTTC. Encoded protein: CASSISLLVGTEQFF. The rearrangement joins TRBV19 to TRBJ2-1, with D perhaps being TRBD1 or TRBD2 (5 bases each). Trimming stripped 2 bases from V and 9 bases from J, with 17 bases between. Per the germline V gene, CDR1 is LNHDA and CDR2 is SQIVND (reference sequence). This CDR3 is built from 15 residues. Filled out from reference TRBV19 and TRBJ2-1, the complete variable domain reads DGGITQSPKYLFRKEGQNVTLSCEQNLNHDAMYWYRQDPGQGLRLIYYSQIVNDFQKGDIAEGYSVSREKKESFPLTVTSAQKNPTAFYLCASSISLLVGTEQFFGPGTRLTVL.

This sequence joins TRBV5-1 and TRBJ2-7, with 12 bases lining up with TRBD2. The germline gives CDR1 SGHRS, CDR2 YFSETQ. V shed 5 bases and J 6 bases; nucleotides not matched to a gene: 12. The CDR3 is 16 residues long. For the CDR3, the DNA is TGCGCCAGCAGTATTGCGACTAGCGGGAGTCGGCGCGAGCAGTACTTC. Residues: CASSIATSGSRREQYF.

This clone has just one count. This chain's CDR3 is CASSLGRVGISWETQYF. CDR3 DNA sequence: TGTGCCAGCAGCCTGGGGCGAGTGGGTATATCGTGGGAGACCCAGTACTTC. The J gene is TRBJ2-5, the V gene TRBV11-2, with a weak D call TRBD1 (5 bases). CDR1 is SGHAT and CDR2 is FQNNGV in the germline V gene. Trimming took 5 bases from V and 5 from J, leaving 24 bases between them. This CDR3 comprises 17 residues.

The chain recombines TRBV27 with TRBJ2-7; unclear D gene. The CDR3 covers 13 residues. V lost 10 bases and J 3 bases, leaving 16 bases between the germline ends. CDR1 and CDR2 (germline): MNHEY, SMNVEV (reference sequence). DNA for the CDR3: TGTGCCACCTCTGTCAGCCCCGTCTACGAGCAGTACTTC. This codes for CATSVSPVYEQYF.

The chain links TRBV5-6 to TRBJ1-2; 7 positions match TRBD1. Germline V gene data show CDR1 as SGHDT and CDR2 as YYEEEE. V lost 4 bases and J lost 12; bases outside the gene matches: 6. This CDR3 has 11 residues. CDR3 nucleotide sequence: TGTGCCAGCAGCCAAGGGGGCGCCGACACCTTC. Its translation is CASSQGGADTF. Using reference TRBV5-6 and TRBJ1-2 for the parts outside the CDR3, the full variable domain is DAGVTQSPTHLIKTRGQQVTLRCSPKSGHDTVSWYQQALGQGPQFIFQYYEEEERQRGNFPDRFSGHQFPNYSSELNVNALLLGDSALYLCASSQGGADTFGSGTRLTVV.

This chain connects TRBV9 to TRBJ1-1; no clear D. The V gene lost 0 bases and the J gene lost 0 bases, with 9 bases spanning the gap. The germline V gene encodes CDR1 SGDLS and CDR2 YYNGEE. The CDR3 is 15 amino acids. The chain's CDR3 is CASSVVPDLNTEAFF. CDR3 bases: TGTGCCAGCAGCGTAGTCCCGGATCTGAACACTGAAGCTTTCTTT.